These 28 T cell receptor beta chains were sequenced from one sample in a study of T cells in Graves' hyperthyroidism and ophthalmopathy. The TCR beta CDR3 regions underwent amplification using RNA transcripts as the source. Primed by the HTBI set, a first-round RT-PCR was run on the TCR CDR3. TCRdb processed the multiplex PCR reads anew with MiXCR; each CDR3 protein has one entry. This sample carries hundreds of thousands of distinct CDR3 sequences, under 20% of them seen once, and the ten largest clones take less than 4.5%. Sequencing was done on a sample of blood. The origin of the receptors is a woman aged 25 to 39 with Graves' hyperthyroidism.

The V and J genes are TRBV15 and TRBJ1-3; TRBD1 aligns across 9 bases. V lost 5 bases, J lost 8 bases, and 7 bases stayed unmatched. Per the germline V gene, CDR1 is LNHNV and CDR2 is YYDKDF (reference sequence). The CDR3 is made up of 14 amino acids. For the CDR3, the DNA is TGTGCCACCAGCTTTGGACAGGGGAGCGACACCATATATTTT. Its protein product is CATSFGQGSDTIYF.

V usage is TRBV9 and J usage is TRBJ2-7, with TRBD2 matching over 9 bases. The germline V gene has CDR1 SGDLS and CDR2 YYNGEE. V shed 0 bases and J 5 bases; nucleotides not matched to a gene: 9. The CDR3 is made up of 16 amino acids. DNA of the CDR3: TGTGCCAGCAGCGTAGGCCCTCGCGGGAGGGTCGACGAGCAGTACTTC. This sequence encodes CASSVGPRGRVDEQYF. The variable domain in full, completed from reference TRBV9 and TRBJ2-7, reads DSGVTQTPKHLITATGQRVTLRCSPRSGDLSVYWYQQSLDQGLQFLIQYYNGEERAKGNILERFSAQQFPDLHSELNLSSLELGDSALYFCASSVGPRGRVDEQYFGPGTRLTVT.

This clonotype was detected a few times. J is TRBJ2-7 and V is TRBV24-1, with D perhaps matching TRBD1 (5 bases). The CDR3 spans 15 residues. V lost 4 bases, J lost 0 bases, and 12 bases lay in between. Per the germline V gene, CDR1 is KGHDR and CDR2 is SFDVKD. Here the CDR3 DNA reads TGTGCCACCAGTGAGGGTCAGGGAACCTCCTACGAGCAGTACTTC. Its protein is CATSEGQGTSYEQYF.

This clonotype turned up a few times. This chain uses TRBV19 with TRBJ1-1, with D possibly being TRBD1 (6 bases). Germline-derived CDR1 and CDR2 are LNHDA and SQIVND (reference sequence). V was trimmed by 2 bases and J by 6 bases, leaving 10 bases between them. The CDR3 consists of 13 residues. The CDR3 coding sequence is TGTGCCAGTAGTATATGGGGACAATCTGAAGCTTTCTTT. It encodes CASSIWGQSEAFF.

This clonotype was observed at least ten times. This rearrangement joins TRBV11-2 to TRBJ1-1; 7 bases are shared with TRBD1. The length of the CDR3 is 15 residues. The V gene's germline CDR1 is SGHAT and CDR2 FQNNGV. J gave up 8 bases and V 4 bases, and 13 bases lay outside the gene matches. This chain's CDR3 is CASSSLRPGQPEAFF. DNA of the CDR3: TGTGCCAGCAGCTCCCTAAGACCGGGACAGCCCGAAGCTTTCTTT.

The rearrangement uses TRBV14 and TRBJ2-7, with 13 bases matching TRBD2. The germline V gene has CDR1 SGHDN and CDR2 FVKESK. Trimming at V came to 2 bases and at J to 7 bases, leaving 20 bases not matched to a gene. The CDR3 consists of 20 residues. The CDR3 region has the DNA TGTGCCAGCAGCCAATTCCCGGGACTAGCGGGATTAGCAGCATCGAGGGAGCAGTACTTC. As protein: CASSQFPGLAGLAASREQYF.

This clonotype was picked up many times. The chain is built from TRBV9 and TRBJ1-2, with D possibly TRBD1 on 6 matching bases. The CDR3 covers 14 residues. Germline V gene lookup returns CDR1 SGDLS and CDR2 YYNGEE. The V gene lost 3 bases and the J gene lost 1 base, with 10 bases spanning the gap. CDR3 sequence: CASSAQGGNYGYTF. CDR3 sequence (DNA): TGTGCCAGCAGCGCACAGGGTGGTAACTATGGCTACACCTTC.

This clonotype was seen many times. The V and J genes are TRBV7-4 and TRBJ1-3; no clear D gene. The CDR3 covers 13 residues. The V end lost 3 bases, the J end lost 1 base, and 4 bases lay between the germline ends. Germline CDR1 is SGHVT and CDR2 is SQSDAQ. The CDR3 bases are TGTGCCAGCAGCTTCCCGTCTGGAAACACCATATATTTT. The encoded protein is CASSFPSGNTIYF.

This clonotype was seen a few times. The chain couples TRBV27 to TRBJ1-2; D may be TRBD1 (5 bases). Looked up from germline, CDR1 is MNHEY and CDR2 is SMNVEV (reference sequence). CDR3 size: 14 residues. The ends were cut back, 0 bases at V and 4 bases at J, with 9 bases in the middle. CDR3 coding DNA: TGTGCCAGCAGTTTATCCCAGGGATTCTATGGCTACACCTTC. Amino acid sequence: CASSLSQGFYGYTF.

Remarks on this clonotype: A much more abundant neighbour one base away suggests this may be a read error. The conserved closing phenylalanine or tryptophan is absent in this CDR3, likely reflecting a read error. The CDR3 nucleotides read TGTGCCAGCAGTGATAGCCGTTTGAACACTGAAGCTTTCCTT. This codes for CASSDSRLNTEAFL. The rearrangement links TRBV6-4 to TRBJ1-1; D is ambiguous. Looked up from germline, CDR1 is MRHNA and CDR2 is SNTAGT. The CDR3 has 14 amino acids. V shed 3 bases and J shed 0 bases, with 8 bases lying between them.

This clonotype was counted ten times or more. V is TRBV27 and J is TRBJ1-1, with 7 bases matching TRBD1. V was clipped by 4 bases and J by 6 bases; unmatched bases: 11. This CDR3 is built from 15 residues. From germline, CDR1 is MNHEY and CDR2 SMNVEV (reference sequence). CDR3 nucleotides: TGTGCCAGCAGTTCCAATCACAGGGGAGGGTCTGAAGCTTTCTTT. Its protein is CASSSNHRGGSEAFF.

This clonotype appeared a few times. The rearrangement links TRBV24-1 to TRBJ2-1; TRBD2 matches 10 bases. The length of the CDR3 is 15 residues. Trimming removed 5 bases from V and 10 bases from J; junction bases left unmatched: 10. Per the germline V gene, CDR1 is KGHDR and CDR2 is SFDVKD. The CDR3 protein is CATSGGLAGEREQFF. The CDR3 DNA reads as TGTGCCACCAGTGGGGGGCTAGCGGGAGAGCGGGAGCAGTTCTTC.

The chain employs TRBV3-1 and TRBJ2-3; perhaps TRBD2 as D (6 bases). The ends were cut back, 2 bases at V and 0 bases at J, with 15 bases in the middle. Germline V gene lookup returns CDR1 LGHDT and CDR2 YNNKEL (reference sequence). The CDR3 is 17 residues long. The CDR3, as DNA: TGTGCCAGCAGCCAAAAATGGGCGGGACTCAGCACAGATACGCAGTATTTT. It encodes CASSQKWAGLSTDTQYF.

J is TRBJ2-3 and V is TRBV5-6, with D tentatively TRBD2 (5 bases). This CDR3 has 15 residues. V was clipped by 0 bases and J by 3 bases, with 11 bases between them. CDR1 is SGHDT and CDR2 is YYEEEE in the germline V gene. The CDR3 DNA is TGTGCCAGCAGCTTGGGGGGTGGGGAGACAGATACGCAGTATTTT. Translation: CASSLGGGETDTQYF.

This clonotype has just a few counts. This sequence joins TRBV20-1 and TRBJ2-3; 10 bases are shared with TRBD2. The V gene end was trimmed by 3 bases and the J gene end by 11 bases; junction bases not matched to a gene: 11. The CDR3 runs to 14 residues. Germline lookup yields CDR1 DFQATT and CDR2 SNEGSKA (reference sequence). This chain's CDR3 is CSASSGLAGEGQYF. Here the CDR3 DNA reads TGCAGTGCTAGCTCCGGTCTAGCGGGAGAAGGGCAGTATTTT.

This clonotype has at least ten counts. The DNA of the CDR3 is TGTGCCAGCAGCCGTATGACAGGGAGGGTTTCCTACGAGCAGTACTTC. Translating gives CASSRMTGRVSYEQYF. V gene TRBV28 combines with J gene TRBJ2-7; D possibly uses TRBD1 or TRBD2 (7 bases each). In germline, CDR1 is MDHEN, CDR2 SYDVKM. CDR3 length equals 16 residues. Trimming took off 6 bases at V and 1 base at J, with 19 bases between the two ends.

Only a few counts were recorded for this clonotype. The chain is built from TRBV15 and TRBJ1-4, with D possibly being TRBD1 (5 bases). The CDR3 consists of 15 residues. The V gene lost 2 bases and the J gene lost 6 bases, with 13 bases spanning the gap. CDR1 is LNHNV and CDR2 is YYDKDF in the germline V gene (reference sequence). The CDR3, as DNA: TGTGCCACCAGCAGACCCCTGGCAGGGTATGAAAAACTGTTTTTT. This gives the protein CATSRPLAGYEKLFF.

This clonotype has only a few counts. The chain has TRBV5-1 and TRBJ2-3; 7 bases are shared with TRBD1. V gave up 4 bases and J gave up 4 bases; unmatched junction bases: 3. Germline CDR1 and CDR2: SGHRS and YFSETQ. The CDR3 loop spans 13 amino acids. CDR3 region: CASSRDRADTQYF. The CDR3 DNA is TGCGCCAGCAGCCGTGACAGGGCAGATACGCAGTATTTT. The whole variable domain, filled in from reference TRBV5-1 and TRBJ2-3, reads KAGVTQTPRYLIKTRGQQVTLSCSPISGHRSVSWYQQTPGQGLQFLFEYFSETQRNKGNFPGRFSGRQFSNSRSEMNVSTLELGDSALYLCASSRDRADTQYFGPGTRLTVL.

V and J are TRBV6-1 and TRBJ1-5; 7 bases agree with TRBD1. The CDR3 is made up of 14 amino acids. The V and J ends lost 7 bases and 7 bases, in that order; junction bases with no gene match: 10. Germline-derived CDR1 and CDR2 are MNHNS and SASEGT. The CDR3 sequence: CASNPTGISQPQHF. The CDR3 DNA follows: TGTGCCAGCAACCCGACAGGGATTAGCCAGCCCCAGCATTTT.

This clonotype came up many times. CDR3 region: CASSPGEGAFKAFF. The CDR3, as DNA: TGCGCCAGCAGCCCTGGAGAGGGGGCCTTTAAAGCTTTCTTT. The chain couples TRBV5-1 to TRBJ1-1; 7 bases are shared with TRBD1. CDR1 and CDR2 (germline): SGHRS, YFSETQ. Trimming at V came to 4 bases and at J to 9 bases, leaving 12 bases not matched to a gene. This CDR3 has 14 residues.

In its sample, this clonotype was seen many times. V is TRBV6-1 and J is TRBJ2-7; tentatively, D is TRBD2 (7 bases). In germline, CDR1 is MNHNS, CDR2 SASEGT. This CDR3 is 18 amino acids long. Between the trimmed V and J ends, which lost 8 bases and 0 bases, there was a span of 26 bases. The CDR3 nucleotides read TGTGCCAGCTTTGGGGAGAGGGTGGGGGGGCGTTTCTCCTACGAGCAGTACTTC. Protein product: CASFGERVGGRFSYEQYF.

This clonotype was detected a few times. The V call is TRBV6-1, the J call TRBJ2-5; 7 bases align to TRBD2. V gave up 2 bases and J gave up 4 bases; unmatched junction bases: 7. CDR1 is MNHNS, CDR2 SASEGT, per germline. The CDR3 totals 15 residues. The CDR3 bases are TGTGCCAGCAGTGAACGACCGGGGGGAATAGAGACCCAGTACTTC. Encoded protein: CASSERPGGIETQYF.

This clonotype was recorded many times. The CDR3 loop is CASSRTGLAGAETQYF. The CDR3 DNA follows: TGTGCCAGCAGTCGTACAGGACTAGCGGGAGCAGAGACCCAGTACTTC. The chain is built from TRBV25-1 and TRBJ2-5; 13 nucleotides agree with TRBD2. The ends lost 5 bases at V and 4 bases at J; junction bases unmatched: 7. CDR3 length: 16 residues. From germline, CDR1 is MGHDK and CDR2 SYGVNS. Full variable domain (missing parts from reference TRBV25-1 and TRBJ2-5): EADIYQTPRYLVIGTGKKITLECSQTMGHDKMYWYQQDPGMELHLIHYSYGVNSTEKGDLSSESTVSRIRTEHFPLTLESARPSHTSQYLCASSRTGLAGAETQYFGPGTRLLVL.

V usage is TRBV4-1 and J usage is TRBJ2-7, with D perhaps matching TRBD2 (5 bases). CDR1 is MGHRA and CDR2 is YSYEKL in the germline V gene. The ends were cut back, 0 bases at V and 6 bases at J, with 18 bases in the middle. This CDR3 comprises 16 residues. CDR3 DNA sequence: TGCGCCAGCAGCCAAGAGGGATTTAGCGTTAAGAGCGAGCAGTACTTC. Its translation is CASSQEGFSVKSEQYF.

This clonotype came up many times. This chain uses TRBV27 with TRBJ1-1; 8 bases map to TRBD1. The length of the CDR3 is 16 residues. Germline lookup yields CDR1 MNHEY and CDR2 SMNVEV (reference sequence). The junction had 9 bases not matched to a gene; V was cut back by 5 bases and J by 1 base. The DNA for the CDR3 is TGTGCCAGCAGTACCGAATGGACAGGGAGGAACACTGAAGCTTTCTTT. This translates into CASSTEWTGRNTEAFF.

The chain couples TRBV7-2 to TRBJ2-4; D remains ambiguous. V lost 4 bases and J lost 8, with 18 bases in between. The CDR3 totals 15 residues. The germline V gene encodes CDR1 SGHTA and CDR2 FQGNSA. The CDR3 reads CASSSRAAAWDIQYF. The DNA of the CDR3 is TGTGCCAGCAGCTCCCGGGCGGCTGCTTGGGACATTCAGTACTTC.

This clonotype was seen more than once but under ten times. A single base separates this from a much larger clone, so it may be a read error. The rearrangement uses TRBV6-1 and TRBJ1-2; D possibly corresponds to TRBD1 (5 bases). The V and J ends lost 5 bases and 1 base respectively, with 8 bases between them. This CDR3 region has 13 residues. Germline CDR1 MNHNS, CDR2 SASEGT. CDR3 sequence reads: CASSKDSNYGYTF. The CDR3 bases are TGTGCCAGCAGTAAAGACAGTAACTATGGCTACACCTTC.

In its sample, this clonotype was seen a few times. The chain combines TRBV30 with TRBJ2-3, with D perhaps matching TRBD2 (5 bases). Germline V gene sequence: CDR1 GTSNPN, CDR2 SVGIG (reference sequence). V lost 4 bases and J lost 2, with 10 bases in between. This CDR3 is 13 amino acids long. The CDR3 DNA is TGTGCCTGGATGGACTCCCCCACAGATACGCAGTATTTT. It codes for CAWMDSPTDTQYF. The entire variable domain, with the rest obtained from reference TRBV30 and TRBJ2-3, is as follows: SQTIHQWPATLVQPVGSPLSLECTVEGTSNPNLYWYRQAAGRGLQLLFYSVGIGQISSEVPQNLSASRPQDRQFILSSKKLLLSDSGFYLCAWMDSPTDTQYFGPGTRLTVL.